These 3 T cell receptor beta chains were all obtained from the same sample, sequenced in a study of cytomegalovirus exposure and HLA in healthy donors. Researchers ran the PCR with 60 Vbeta and 13 Jbeta primers. Assay: immunoSEQ multiplex PCR; the TCRdb copy retains only in-frame clones and omits some. The sample carries fewer than 200,000 clones, approximately 80% recorded once. The sequenced material came from PBMCs. The receptors were gathered from a woman aged 18-29 years in good health and CMV-seronegative.

V and J are TRBV7-9 and TRBJ2-7, with 7 bases fitting TRBD1. The CDR3 loop spans 14 amino acids. V lost 3 bases to trimming and J lost 0 bases; unmatched junction nucleotides: 2. Per germline, CDR1 SEHNR and CDR2 FQNEAQ (reference sequence). The CDR3, as DNA: TGTGCCAGCAGCTTGACAGGGAGCTCCTACGAGCAGTACTTC. Its protein is CASSLTGSSYEQYF. Based on the CDR3 plus reference TRBV7-9 and TRBJ2-7, the full variable domain is DTGVSQNPRHKITKRGQNVTFRCDPISEHNRLYWYRQTLGQGPEFLTYFQNEAQLEKSRLLSDRFSAERPKGSFSTLEIQRTEQGDSAMYLCASSLTGSSYEQYFGPGTRLTVT.

The chain links TRBV28 to TRBJ1-6; TRBD1 matches at 9 bases. Germline loops: CDR1 MDHEN, CDR2 SYDVKM. The CDR3 has 15 amino acids. V trimming: 7 bases; J trimming: 10 bases; junction bases outside the gene matches: 11. The CDR3 reads CASTPPDRGGSPLHF. DNA of the CDR3: TGTGCCAGCACTCCACCGGACAGGGGTGGATCACCCCTCCACTTT. Full variable domain (outside the CDR3, taken from reference TRBV28 and TRBJ1-6): DVKVTQSSRYLVKRTGEKVFLECVQDMDHENMFWYRQDPGLGLRLIYFSYDVKMKEKGDIPEGYSVSREKKERFSLILESASTNQTSMYLCASTPPDRGGSPLHFGNGTRLTVT.

The rearrangement links TRBV28 to TRBJ1-4; 8 bases agree with TRBD1. The V and J ends lost 4 bases and 3 bases, in that order; junction bases with no gene match: 10. Germline V CDR1 and CDR2: MDHEN, SYDVKM. The CDR3 runs 17 residues. The CDR3 loop is CASSSLEQGASNEKLFF. CDR3 nucleotide sequence: TGTGCCAGCAGTTCTCTAGAGCAGGGGGCCTCTAATGAAAAACTGTTTTTT.